The text below deals with one T cell receptor beta chain. As yet, its antigen is unknown. TCRdb's table, derived via immunoSEQ multiplex PCR, lists solely in-frame clones and lacks some. The sample has 100,000 to 130,000 clones; 80% to 90% are singletons. This record belongs to a study of graft-versus-host responses after intestinal transplantation. About the research overall: Tacrolimus and steroids were given for 2 to 3 years to all recipients after anti-thymocyte globulin induction.

Trimming cost V 1 base and J 0 bases; bases outside gene matches: 10. This CDR3 is built from 18 residues. The germline V gene encodes CDR1 SGHTS and CDR2 YDEGEE. The sequence was obtained from a human donor who was the organ donor for an intestinal transplant. The V call is TRBV5-8, the J call TRBJ1-3, with 7 bases fitting TRBD1. The starting material was unstimulated CD4+ T cells sorted from spleen or lymph node cells, obtained before transplant. This CDR3 reads CASSLTFMTGYSGNTIYF. The CDR3 nucleotides are TGTGCCAGCAGCTTGACGTTTATGACAGGGTACTCTGGAAACACCATATATTTT.